Detailed here is one TCR beta chain. These data come from a study of cytomegalovirus exposure and HLA in healthy donors. Both 60 Vbeta primers and 13 Jbeta primers went into the PCR. Libraries were prepared by immunoSEQ multiplex PCR; TCRdb keeps only in-frame clonotypes and omits some of them. The table lists 50,000 to 70,000 clones, about 78% of them singletons, with about 2.9% in the top ten. This CDR3 spans 14 amino acids. Trimming cost V 5 bases and J 3 bases; bases outside gene matches: 4. Per the germline V gene, CDR1 is SEHNR and CDR2 is FQNEAQ (reference sequence). V and J are TRBV7-9 and TRBJ1-1, with 9 bases lining up with TRBD1. The receptor was isolated from a girl under 18 in good health and CMV-seropositive. Material: PBMCs. CDR3 region: CASSTDRGYTEAFF. CDR3 bases: TGTGCCAGCAGCACAGACAGGGGGTACACTGAAGCTTTCTTT.